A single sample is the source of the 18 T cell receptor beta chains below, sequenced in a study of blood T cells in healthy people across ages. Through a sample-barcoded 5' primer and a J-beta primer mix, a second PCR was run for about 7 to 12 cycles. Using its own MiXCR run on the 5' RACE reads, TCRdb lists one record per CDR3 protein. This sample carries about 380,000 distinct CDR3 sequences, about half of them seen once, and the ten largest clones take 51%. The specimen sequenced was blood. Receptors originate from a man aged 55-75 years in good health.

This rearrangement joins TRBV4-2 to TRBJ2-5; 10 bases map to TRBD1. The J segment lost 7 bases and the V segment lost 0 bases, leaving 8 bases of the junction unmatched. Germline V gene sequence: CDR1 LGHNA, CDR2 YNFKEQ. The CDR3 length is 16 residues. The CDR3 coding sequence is TGTGCCAGCAGCCAAGAGCGGACAGGGGGTAGGGCGACCCAGTACTTC. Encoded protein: CASSQERTGGRATQYF.

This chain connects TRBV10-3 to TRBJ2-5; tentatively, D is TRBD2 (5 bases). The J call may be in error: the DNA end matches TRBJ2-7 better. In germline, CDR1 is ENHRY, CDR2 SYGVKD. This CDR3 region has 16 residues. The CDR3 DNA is TGTGCCATCAGTGAAACCGCAAGAGGGCTGTTTTACGAGCAGTACTTC. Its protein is CAISETARGLFYEQYF.

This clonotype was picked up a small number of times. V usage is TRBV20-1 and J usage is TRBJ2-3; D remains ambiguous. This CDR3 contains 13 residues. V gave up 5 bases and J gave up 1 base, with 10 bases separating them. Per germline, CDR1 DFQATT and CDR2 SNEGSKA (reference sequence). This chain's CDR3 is CSAPSEGTDTQYF. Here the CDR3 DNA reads TGCAGTGCTCCCTCGGAAGGCACAGATACGCAGTATTTT.

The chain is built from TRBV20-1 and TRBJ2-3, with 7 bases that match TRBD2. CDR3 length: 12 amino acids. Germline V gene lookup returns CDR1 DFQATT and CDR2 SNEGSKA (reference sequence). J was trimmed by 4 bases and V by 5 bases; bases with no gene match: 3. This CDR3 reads CSAGGGADTQYF. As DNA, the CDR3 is TGCAGTGCTGGGGGGGGAGCAGATACGCAGTATTTT.

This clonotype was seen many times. The CDR3 nucleotides read TGTGCCAGCAGCACGGACTCAAAGTCCTACAATGAGCAGTTCTTC. Translation: CASSTDSKSYNEQFF. This sequence joins TRBV27 and TRBJ2-1; D possibly corresponds to TRBD2 (5 bases). V gave up 6 bases and J gave up 1 base, with 13 bases separating them. The germline CDR1 and CDR2 sequences are MNHEY and SMNVEV (reference sequence). This CDR3 region has 15 residues.

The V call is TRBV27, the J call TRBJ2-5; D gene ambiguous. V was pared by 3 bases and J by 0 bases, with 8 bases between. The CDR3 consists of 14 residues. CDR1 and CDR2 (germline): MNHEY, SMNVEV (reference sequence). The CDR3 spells CASSLSRNQETQYF. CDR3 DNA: TGTGCCAGCAGTTTGAGCAGGAACCAAGAGACCCAGTACTTC.

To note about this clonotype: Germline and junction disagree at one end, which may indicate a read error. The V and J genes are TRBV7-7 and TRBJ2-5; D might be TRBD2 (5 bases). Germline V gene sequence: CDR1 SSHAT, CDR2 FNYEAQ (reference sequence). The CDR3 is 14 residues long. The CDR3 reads CASSLSGLRETQYF. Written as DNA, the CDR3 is TGTGCTAGCAGCTTGAGCGGCCTGAGGGAGACCCAGTACTTC.

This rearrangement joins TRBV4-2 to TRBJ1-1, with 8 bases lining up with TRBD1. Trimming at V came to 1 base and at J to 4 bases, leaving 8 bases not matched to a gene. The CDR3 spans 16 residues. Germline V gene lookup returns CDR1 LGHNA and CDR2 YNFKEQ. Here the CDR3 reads CASSQVETGGSTEAFF. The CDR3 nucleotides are TGTGCCAGCAGCCAAGTGGAAACAGGGGGGAGCACTGAAGCTTTCTTT.

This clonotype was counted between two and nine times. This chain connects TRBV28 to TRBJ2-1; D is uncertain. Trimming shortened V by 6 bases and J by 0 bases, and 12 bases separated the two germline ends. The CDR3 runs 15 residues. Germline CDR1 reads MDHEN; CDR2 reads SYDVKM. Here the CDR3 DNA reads TGTGCCAGCAGCCCCGCCGGCATCTCCTACAATGAGCAGTTCTTC. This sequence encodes CASSPAGISYNEQFF.

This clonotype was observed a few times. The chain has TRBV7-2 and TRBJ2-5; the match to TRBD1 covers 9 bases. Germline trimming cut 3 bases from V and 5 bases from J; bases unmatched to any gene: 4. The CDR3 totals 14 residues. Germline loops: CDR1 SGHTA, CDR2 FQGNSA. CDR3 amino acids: CASSFGQGTETQYF. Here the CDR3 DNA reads TGTGCCAGCAGCTTTGGACAGGGGACGGAGACCCAGTACTTC.

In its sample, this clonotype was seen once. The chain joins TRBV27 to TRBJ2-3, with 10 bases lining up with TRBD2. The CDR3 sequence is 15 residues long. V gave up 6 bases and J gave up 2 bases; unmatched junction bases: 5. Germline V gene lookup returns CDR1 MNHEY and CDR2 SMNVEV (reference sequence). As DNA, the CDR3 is TGTGCCAGCAGCCAAACTAGCGGGGTCACAGATACGCAGTATTTT. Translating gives CASSQTSGVTDTQYF.

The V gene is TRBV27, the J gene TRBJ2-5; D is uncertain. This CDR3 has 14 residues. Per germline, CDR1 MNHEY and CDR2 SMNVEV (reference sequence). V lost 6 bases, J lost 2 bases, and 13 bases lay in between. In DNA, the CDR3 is TGTGCCAGCAGGGGTACACCCATTCAAGAGACCCAGTACTTC. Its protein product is CASRGTPIQETQYF.

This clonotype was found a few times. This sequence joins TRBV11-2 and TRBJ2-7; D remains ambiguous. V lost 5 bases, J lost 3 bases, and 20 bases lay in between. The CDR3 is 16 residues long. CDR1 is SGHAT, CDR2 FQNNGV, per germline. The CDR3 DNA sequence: TGTGCCAGCAGCCCCATCAAGGGAAGAGCCCACTACGAGCAGTACTTC. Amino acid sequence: CASSPIKGRAHYEQYF.

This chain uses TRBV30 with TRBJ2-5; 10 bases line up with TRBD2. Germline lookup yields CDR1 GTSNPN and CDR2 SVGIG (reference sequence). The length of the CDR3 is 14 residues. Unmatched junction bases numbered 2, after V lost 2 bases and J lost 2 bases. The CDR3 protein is CAWSTSGAQETQYF. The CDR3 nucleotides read TGTGCCTGGAGTACTAGCGGGGCTCAAGAGACCCAGTACTTC.

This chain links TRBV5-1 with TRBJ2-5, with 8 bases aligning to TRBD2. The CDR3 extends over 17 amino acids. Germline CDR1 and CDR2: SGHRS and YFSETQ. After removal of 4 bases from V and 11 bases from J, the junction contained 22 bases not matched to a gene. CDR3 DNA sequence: TGCGCCAGCAGCACTGGATGGTCGGGGGGGTTTTTCAATGAGCAGTACTTC. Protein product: CASSTGWSGGFFNEQYF.

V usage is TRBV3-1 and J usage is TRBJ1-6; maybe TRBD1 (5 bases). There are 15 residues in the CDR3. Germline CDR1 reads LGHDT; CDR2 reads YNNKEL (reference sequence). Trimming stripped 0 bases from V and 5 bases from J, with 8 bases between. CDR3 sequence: CASSQDPRDNSPLHF. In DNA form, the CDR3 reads TGTGCCAGCAGCCAAGATCCCAGGGATAATTCACCCCTCCACTTT.

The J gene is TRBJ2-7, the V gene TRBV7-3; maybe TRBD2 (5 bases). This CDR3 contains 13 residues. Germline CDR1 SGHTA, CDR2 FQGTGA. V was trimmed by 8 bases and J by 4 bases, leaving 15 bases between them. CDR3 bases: TGTGCCAGCGGCCAAGGAGGAGGTTACGAGCAGTACTTC. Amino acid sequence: CASGQGGGYEQYF. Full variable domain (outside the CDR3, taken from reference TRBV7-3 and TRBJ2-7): GAGVSQTPSNKVTEKGKYVELRCDPISGHTALYWYRQSLGQGPEFLIYFQGTGAADDSGLPNDRFFAVRPEGSVSTLKIQRTERGDSAVYLCASGQGGGYEQYFGPGTRLTVT.

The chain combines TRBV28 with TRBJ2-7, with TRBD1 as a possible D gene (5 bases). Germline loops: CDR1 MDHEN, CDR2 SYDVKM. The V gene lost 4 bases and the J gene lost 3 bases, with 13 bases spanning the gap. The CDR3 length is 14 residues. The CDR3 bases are TGTGCCAGCAGTTCGAATGACAGAGTCTACGAGCAGTACTTC. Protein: CASSSNDRVYEQYF.